Listed below are T cell receptor beta chains from one sample, sequenced in a study of blood T cells in healthy people across ages. One entry per CDR3 protein, called by TCRdb with MiXCR from the 5' RACE reads. The repertoire holds 550,000 to 800,000 distinct CDR3 sequences, with 32% as singletons. Material: blood. These receptors all stem from a woman older than 75 in good health. Both conserved end residues are part of each CDR3. Fields, in order: CDR3 protein, CDR3 DNA, D gene, CDR3 length, clone size, J gene, V gene. A D gene is named only where the DNA matches it firmly. Size tells how often a clone was seen (once, few, many) or the class of an expanded clone, and some rows leave it out.

cdr3_aa: CSARVGGGPYEQYF; cdr3_nt: TGCAGTGCTAGAGTGGGCGGGGGCCCCTACGAGCAGTACTTC; d_call: -; cdr3_length: 14; clone_size: many; j_call: TRBJ2-7; v_call: TRBV20-1
cdr3_aa: CSAVVGQISYEQYF; cdr3_nt: TGCAGTGCTGTAGTGGGACAGATCTCCTACGAGCAGTACTTC; d_call: TRBD1; cdr3_length: 14; clone_size: once; j_call: TRBJ2-7; v_call: TRBV20-1
cdr3_aa: CGAPTQLTNSPLHF; cdr3_nt: TGCGGTGCTCCCACTCAACTCACTAATTCACCCCTCCACTTT; d_call: -; cdr3_length: 14; clone_size: -; j_call: TRBJ1-6; v_call: TRBV20-1
cdr3_aa: CASSGGQGRYNEQYF; cdr3_nt: TGTGCCAGCAGTGGGGGACAGGGGCGGTACAATGAGCAGTACTTC; d_call: TRBD1; cdr3_length: 15; clone_size: -; j_call: TRBJ2-7; v_call: TRBV6-1
cdr3_aa: CASSQVPRLAGGLSTDTQYF; cdr3_nt: TGCGCCAGCAGCCAAGTTCCGCGGCTAGCGGGGGGGCTCAGCACAGATACGCAGTATTTT; d_call: TRBD2; cdr3_length: 20; clone_size: many; j_call: TRBJ2-3; v_call: TRBV4-3
cdr3_aa: CASMGREGGYNEQFF; cdr3_nt: TGTGCCAGCATGGGTCGGGAAGGCGGCTACAATGAGCAGTTCTTC; d_call: -; cdr3_length: 15; clone_size: -; j_call: TRBJ2-1; v_call: TRBV6-1
cdr3_aa: CASSSPGVDTQYF; cdr3_nt: TGTGCCAGCAGCTCCCCAGGGGTAGATACGCAGTATTTT; d_call: -; cdr3_length: 13; clone_size: -; j_call: TRBJ2-3; v_call: TRBV5-6
cdr3_aa: CSADIDLSYSEQYF; cdr3_nt: TGCAGTGCCGATATAGACCTCTCCTACAGTGAGCAGTACTTC; d_call: -; cdr3_length: 14; clone_size: -; j_call: TRBJ2-7; v_call: TRBV20-1
cdr3_aa: CASSVQGQGTEAFF; cdr3_nt: TGTGCCAGCAGCGTACAGGGCCAGGGGACTGAAGCTTTCTTT; d_call: -; cdr3_length: 14; clone_size: many; j_call: TRBJ1-1; v_call: TRBV9
cdr3_aa: CSVTVGMNTEAFF; cdr3_nt: TGCAGCGTCACGGTTGGCATGAACACTGAAGCTTTCTTT; d_call: -; cdr3_length: 13; clone_size: -; j_call: TRBJ1-1; v_call: TRBV29-1